This T cell receptor beta chain was identified in a study of cytomegalovirus exposure and HLA in healthy donors. At the level of the study: One earlier analysis, a look at 180 million or so T cells, found more than 100 million unique TCR beta sequences.

Vbeta (60) and Jbeta (13) primers were used in the PCR. Profiling relied on immunoSEQ multiplex PCR, and the TCRdb table lists in-frame clones only, not all of them. The table includes fewer than 150,000 clones, about 74% detected once. The receptor was isolated from a woman aged 50 to 60 in good health and CMV-seropositive. Sequencing was performed on PBMCs.

CDR3 in DNA: TGTGCCAGCTCGACGGGGTTTAATGAAAAACTGTTTTTT. The encoded protein is CASSTGFNEKLFF. The chain recombines TRBV18 with TRBJ1-4; D is uncertain. The CDR3 is made up of 13 amino acids. CDR1 is KGHSH and CDR2 is LQKENI in the germline V gene. The V end lost 6 bases, the J end lost 4 bases, and 9 bases lay between the germline ends.